The source of this T cell receptor beta chain is a study of shared clonotypes between healthy human individuals. Measured with immunoSEQ multiplex PCR; TCRdb has only the in-frame clones, and not every one. The sample includes roughly 330,000 clones, around two thirds of them seen just once. The sample comprised memory CD4+ T cells sorted from blood. Subset meaning: CD45RA-negative fraction. This clonotype was sampled from a man under 40 in good health.

The CDR3 spells CASSGLLVNTGELFF. The CDR3 DNA is TGTGCCAGCAGTGGTCTCCTAGTGAACACCGGGGAGCTGTTTTTT. This rearrangement joins TRBV2 to TRBJ2-2, with D unclear. Germline CDR1 reads SNHLY; CDR2 reads FYNNEI. V shed 4 bases and J shed 1 base, with 10 bases lying between them. The CDR3 has 15 residues.